Each of the 24 T cell receptor beta chains below was sequenced from the same sample in a study of blood T cell repertoires in COVID-19. Clones were read by immunoSEQ multiplex PCR, and TCRdb kept only the in-frame ones, dropping some. This table holds roughly 440,000 clones, approximately 88% found once. The sample was peripheral blood. These receptors were taken from a woman in her 50s with COVID-19, enrolled during active disease.

This clone came up a few times. The chain joins TRBV5-6 to TRBJ1-6, with 8 bases lining up with TRBD1. V trimming: 0 bases; J trimming: 7 bases; junction bases outside the gene matches: 0. The germline V gene has CDR1 SGHDT and CDR2 YYEEEE. There are 14 residues in the CDR3. CDR3 sequence (DNA): TGTGCCAGCAGCTTGGGGACAGGGAATTCACCCCTCCACTTT. Amino acid sequence: CASSLGTGNSPLHF. Variable domain in full (rest from reference TRBV5-6 and TRBJ1-6): DAGVTQSPTHLIKTRGQQVTLRCSPKSGHDTVSWYQQALGQGPQFIFQYYEEEERQRGNFPDRFSGHQFPNYSSELNVNALLLGDSALYLCASSLGTGNSPLHFGNGTRLTVT.

The V and J genes are TRBV5-1 and TRBJ1-6; D is possibly TRBD1 (6 bases). The CDR3 is 15 amino acids. Germline CDR1 is SGHRS and CDR2 is YFSETQ. V lost 5 bases and J 7 bases, leaving 16 bases between the germline ends. The CDR3 loop is CASRSTGTSNSPLHF. CDR3 DNA: TGCGCCAGCAGGAGTACCGGGACAAGCAATTCACCCCTCCACTTT.

The chain's CDR3 is CASSQPPDRVGGYTF. CDR3 sequence (DNA): TGTGCCAGCAGTCAACCGCCAGACAGGGTGGGAGGCTACACCTTC. This chain connects TRBV28 to TRBJ1-2, with TRBD1 matching over 7 bases. V was clipped by 5 bases and J by 8 bases; unmatched bases: 14. CDR3 size: 15 residues. Germline V lookup: CDR1 MDHEN, CDR2 SYDVKM.

The V gene is TRBV5-1, the J gene TRBJ1-2; 7 positions match TRBD1. Germline CDR1 and CDR2: SGHRS and YFSETQ. The CDR3 sequence is 16 residues long. V lost 4 bases, J lost 4 bases, and 13 bases stayed unmatched. The CDR3 DNA follows: TGCGCCAGCAGCGAGGCAGAACAGGGGATACTCTATGGCTACACCTTC. Translating it yields CASSEAEQGILYGYTF.

This chain uses TRBV5-1 with TRBJ2-1; TRBD2 is a possible D gene (6 bases). In germline, CDR1 is SGHRS, CDR2 YFSETQ. With 2 bases removed from V and 6 bases from J, the gap between germline ends came to 15 bases. The CDR3 covers 15 residues. CDR3 protein: CASSLYSGSVNEQFF. As DNA, the CDR3 is TGCGCCAGCAGCTTATACTCCGGGAGCGTCAATGAGCAGTTCTTC. Based on the CDR3 plus reference TRBV5-1 and TRBJ2-1, the full variable domain is KAGVTQTPRYLIKTRGQQVTLSCSPISGHRSVSWYQQTPGQGLQFLFEYFSETQRNKGNFPGRFSGRQFSNSRSEMNVSTLELGDSALYLCASSLYSGSVNEQFFGPGTRLTVL.

The rearrangement links TRBV2 to TRBJ2-7, with D hard to call. V dropped 5 bases and J dropped 3 bases, with 5 bases sitting between them. Per the germline V gene, CDR1 is SNHLY and CDR2 is FYNNEI. This CDR3 has 11 amino acids. In nucleotides, the CDR3 is TGTGCCAGCAGTCTGAGCTACGAGCAGTACTTC. Translating gives CASSLSYEQYF.

The chain links TRBV19 to TRBJ2-7; D is possibly TRBD1 (5 bases). The CDR3 length is 14 residues. Trimming pared 6 bases from V and 3 bases from J, leaving 15 bases between. Germline CDR1 LNHDA, CDR2 SQIVND (reference sequence). The CDR3 DNA is TGTGCCAGTAGCCACACAGGCGGCGGCTACGAGCAGTACTTC. It encodes CASSHTGGGYEQYF.

The chain carries TRBV6-4 and TRBJ2-7; TRBD2 might be the D (5 bases). CDR1 is MRHNA, CDR2 SNTAGT, per germline. Trimming shortened V by 0 bases and J by 0 bases, and 12 bases separated the two germline ends. CDR3 length equals 16 residues. CDR3 in amino acids: CASSDSKGLASYEQYF. The CDR3 coding sequence is TGTGCCAGCAGTGACTCTAAAGGGCTAGCCTCCTACGAGCAGTACTTC.

J is TRBJ2-7 and V is TRBV7-2, with a weak D call TRBD1 (5 bases). CDR3 length equals 13 residues. Looked up from germline, CDR1 is SGHTA and CDR2 is FQGNSA. Trimming cost V 5 bases and J 3 bases, with 11 bases left between them. The CDR3, as DNA: TGTGCCAGCAGCCCCAGACAGAACTACGAGCAGTACTTC. Protein: CASSPRQNYEQYF.

Only one count was recorded for this clone. The chain links TRBV6-6 to TRBJ2-7; the D gene is possibly TRBD2 (6 bases). The length of the CDR3 is 16 residues. Germline V CDR1 and CDR2: MNHNY, SVGAGI (reference sequence). Trimming pared 2 bases from V and 1 base from J, leaving 15 bases between. In DNA, the CDR3 is TGTGCCAGCAGTTACCCGGGAGCGGATCGATCCTACGAGCAGTACTTC. Amino acid sequence: CASSYPGADRSYEQYF.

This clone has just a few counts. This chain uses TRBV4-2 with TRBJ2-1; TRBD2 matches 10 bases. CDR1 is LGHNA and CDR2 is YNFKEQ in the germline V gene. The J segment lost 2 bases and the V segment lost 5 bases, leaving 3 bases of the junction unmatched. The CDR3 totals 15 residues. The CDR3: CASSSSGGTYNEQFF. For the CDR3, the DNA is TGTGCCAGCAGCTCTAGCGGGGGCACCTACAATGAGCAGTTCTTC.

The CDR3 sequence: CASSPLGGNSLGQQYF. CDR3 bases: TGTGCCAGCTCACCACTGGGAGGGAACTCCCTAGGCCAGCAGTACTTC. This sequence joins TRBV18 and TRBJ2-7, with 7 bases identical to TRBD2. The junction had 14 bases not matched to a gene; V was cut back by 1 base and J by 8 bases. The CDR3 is made up of 16 amino acids. Germline loops: CDR1 KGHSH, CDR2 LQKENI.

This sequence joins TRBV18 and TRBJ2-7; maybe TRBD1 (6 bases). CDR1 is KGHSH and CDR2 is LQKENI in the germline V gene. V was clipped by 6 bases and J by 4 bases, with 13 bases between them. This CDR3 comprises 13 residues. The CDR3 DNA reads as TGTGCCAGCTCCCCCGGACAGCCGTACGAGCAGTACTTC. It specifies CASSPGQPYEQYF.

CDR3 sequence reads: CASSQIGPTESNTEAFF. The CDR3 nucleotides read TGTGCCAGCTCCCAGATCGGGCCGACAGAATCCAACACTGAAGCTTTCTTT. The rearrangement joins TRBV18 to TRBJ1-1, with a possible D match to TRBD1 (5 bases). This CDR3 contains 17 residues. The germline V and J ends were trimmed by 6 bases and 2 bases, with 22 bases remaining between them. From germline, CDR1 is KGHSH and CDR2 LQKENI.

The CDR3 loop is CASSSGQDYGYTF. CDR3 sequence (DNA): TGTGCCAGTAGTTCGGGACAAGACTATGGCTACACCTTC. V usage is TRBV19 and J usage is TRBJ1-2, with D possibly matching TRBD1 (6 bases). The V gene lost 5 bases and the J gene lost 3 bases, with 10 bases spanning the gap. The length of the CDR3 is 13 residues. CDR1 LNHDA and CDR2 SQIVND come from the germline V gene (reference sequence).

The chain joins TRBV19 to TRBJ1-1; possibly TRBD1 for D (5 bases). CDR3 length: 14 amino acids. Germline assignment: CDR1 LNHDA and CDR2 SQIVND (reference sequence). Trimming removed 5 bases from V and 1 base from J, with 11 bases in between. The chain's CDR3 is CASSAGPENTEAFF. The CDR3 coding sequence is TGTGCCAGTAGTGCGGGACCAGAGAACACTGAAGCTTTCTTT.

This clone has just one count. For the CDR3, the DNA is TGTGCCAGCAGGCCGTTGGGGGGGCCGGTAACAGATACGCAGTATTTT. Translating gives CASRPLGGPVTDTQYF. The chain links TRBV5-5 to TRBJ2-3; D perhaps matches TRBD2 (7 bases). Germline lookup yields CDR1 SGHKS and CDR2 YYEKEE (reference sequence). CDR3 size: 16 residues. Trimming cost V 5 bases and J 3 bases, with 19 bases left between them.

The V gene is TRBV4-2, the J gene TRBJ1-3, with D hard to call. CDR1 is LGHNA and CDR2 is YNFKEQ in the germline V gene. With 1 base removed from V and 0 bases from J, the gap between germline ends came to 10 bases. The CDR3 covers 16 residues. The CDR3 DNA sequence: TGTGCCAGCAGCCAAGTTGGGCCGAGCTCTGGAAACACCATATATTTT. Protein: CASSQVGPSSGNTIYF.

V gene TRBV4-1 combines with J gene TRBJ1-2; D perhaps matches TRBD1 (5 bases). Germline CDR1 reads MGHRA; CDR2 reads YSYEKL. The CDR3 is 15 residues long. V was clipped by 0 bases and J by 1 base, with 9 bases between them. CDR3 residues: CASSQDQGLNYGYTF. CDR3 in DNA: TGCGCCAGCAGCCAAGATCAGGGCCTTAACTATGGCTACACCTTC.

There are a few counts of this clone. The genes are TRBV5-5 and TRBJ1-5, with D perhaps matching TRBD1 (5 bases). The CDR3 extends over 14 amino acids. The V end lost 0 bases, the J end lost 5 bases, and 9 bases lay between the germline ends. In germline, CDR1 is SGHKS, CDR2 YYEKEE (reference sequence). CDR3 sequence reads: CASSLATGYQPQHF. The CDR3 coding sequence is TGTGCCAGCAGCTTGGCCACAGGCTATCAGCCCCAGCATTTT.

The chain carries TRBV9 and TRBJ2-3; 15 nucleotides agree with TRBD2. The CDR3 is 18 residues long. Germline lookup yields CDR1 SGDLS and CDR2 YYNGEE. V trimming: 0 bases; J trimming: 2 bases; junction bases outside the gene matches: 4. CDR3 DNA sequence: TGTGCCAGCAGCGTAGAAGGGACTAGCGGGGGGCACACAGATACGCAGTATTTT. It codes for CASSVEGTSGGHTDTQYF.

This clone occurred a few times. V usage is TRBV13 and J usage is TRBJ1-1; a weak D match, TRBD1 (6 bases). The germline V gene has CDR1 PRHDT and CDR2 FYEKMQ (reference sequence). The CDR3 is 14 residues long. With 5 bases removed from V and 11 bases from J, the gap between germline ends came to 21 bases. For the CDR3, the DNA is TGTGCCAGCAGCCCTCCCGCCAGGGGCTGGGATGCTTTCTTT. Residues: CASSPPARGWDAFF. Full variable domain (missing parts from reference TRBV13 and TRBJ1-1): AAGVIQSPRHLIKEKRETATLKCYPIPRHDTVYWYQQGPGQDPQFLISFYEKMQSDKGSIPDRFSAQQFSDYHSELNMSSLELGDSALYFCASSPPARGWDAFFGQGTRLTVV.

This rearrangement joins TRBV6-5 to TRBJ1-2; TRBD1 aligns across 7 bases. J lost 5 bases, V lost 7 bases, and 13 bases had no gene match. The germline gives CDR1 MNHEY, CDR2 SVGAGI. The CDR3 runs to 15 residues. The CDR3 DNA is TGTGCCAGCATTTATGACAGGGCGTCGTTTTATGGCTACACCTTC. It specifies CASIYDRASFYGYTF.

The chain has TRBV12-3 or TRBV12-4 and TRBJ1-2, with a weak D call TRBD1 (5 bases). V lost 4 bases and J lost 5, with 8 bases in between. The CDR3 totals 12 residues. In nucleotides, the CDR3 is TGTGCCAGCAGTTCTCAGGGTTATGGCTACACCTTC. Translated: CASSSQGYGYTF.